This TCR beta chain was observed in a study of Graves' ophthalmopathy and Graves' hyperthyroidism. Germline CDR1 SGDLS, CDR2 YYNGEE. The CDR3 extends over 15 amino acids. Trimming cost V 0 bases and J 1 base; bases outside gene matches: 3. A few counts support this clonotype. The target antigen is unknown. Study-wide findings and caveats: A 13-signature model separated ophthalmopathy from stable hyperthyroidism, approximately 87% sensitivity, 65% to 82% specificity.

The diagnosis combined clinical symptoms, thyroxine, TRAb, thyroid ultrasound and orbital computed tomography scans. Isolation of PBMCs was performed using around 9.5 ml of fresh peripheral blood. The authors amplified TCR beta CDR3 regions, and they did so from RNA transcripts for repertoire sequencing. The first round was an RT-PCR with HTBI primers, and the second round was a multiplex PCR. TCRdb independently ran MiXCR on the multiplex PCR reads; one entry per CDR3 protein. The sample yields 350,000 to 400,000 distinct CDR3 sequences, just over 15% seen once. The J gene is TRBJ1-1, the V gene TRBV9, with 7 positions matching TRBD1. The sequenced sample consisted of peripheral blood. The TCR sequence derives from a woman between 18 and 29 years old with stable Graves' hyperthyroidism. The CDR3 DNA is TGTGCCAGCAGCGTAGGACAGGGCCCGAACACTGAAGCTTTCTTT. Translation: CASSVGQGPNTEAFF.